Listed below are T cell receptor beta chains from one sample, sequenced in a study of spatial heterogeneity in lung cancer. TCRdb re-called the 5' RACE reads through MiXCR, storing one row per CDR3 protein. The table lists around 98,000 distinct CDR3 sequences, 19% of them singletons. This material consisted of PBMCs, taken at follow-up. The source of these receptors is a male donor with early-stage non-small cell lung cancer. CDR3s include the opening cysteine and the closing phenylalanine or tryptophan. Fields, in order: J gene, clone size, D gene, V gene, CDR3 length, CDR3 DNA, CDR3 protein. D genes are given only for firm matches. Only some rows state a clone size, as once, few, many or a class for expanded clones.

J: TRBJ2-5
size: few
D: TRBD2
V: TRBV5-1
length: 18
DNA: TGCGCCAGCAGCCCCACCGAAGGACTAGCGGGGCCCCAAGAGACCCAGTACTTC
CDR3: CASSPTEGLAGPQETQYF

J: TRBJ2-6
size: few
D: NA
V: TRBV19
length: 16
DNA: TGTGCCAGTAGTATAGATGGGCCTTGGGGGGCCAACGTCCTGACTTTC
CDR3: CASSIDGPWGANVLTF

J: TRBJ1-4
size: many
D: NA
V: TRBV4-3
length: 14
DNA: TGCGCCAGCAGCCCAGGGGCAACTAATGAAAAACTGTTTTTT
CDR3: CASSPGATNEKLFF

J: TRBJ1-2
size: few
D: TRBD1
V: TRBV18
length: 17
DNA: TGTGCCAGCTCACCGAATTTGGGGACAGTGATTAACTATGGCTACACCTTC
CDR3: CASSPNLGTVINYGYTF

J: TRBJ1-3
size: NA
D: NA
V: TRBV20-1
length: 15
DNA: TGCAGTGCTAGCGAACTGGGGGGGCCCGGAAACACCATATATTTT
CDR3: CSASELGGPGNTIYF

J: TRBJ1-4
size: many
D: TRBD1
V: TRBV7-9
length: 14
DNA: TGTGCCAGCAGCTCCGACAGGGGGGCTGAAAAACTGTTTTTT
CDR3: CASSSDRGAEKLFF

J: TRBJ2-3
size: NA
D: TRBD1
V: TRBV20-1
length: 14
DNA: TGCAGTGCTAGATGGACAGGGGTGGGAGATACGCAGTATTTT
CDR3: CSARWTGVGDTQYF

J: TRBJ2-3
size: NA
D: TRBD2
V: TRBV28
length: 18
DNA: TGTGCCAGCAGTGAACTAGCGGGAGGTTATCGAAGCACAGATACGCAGTATTTT
CDR3: CASSELAGGYRSTDTQYF

J: TRBJ1-3
size: few
D: NA
V: TRBV7-2
length: 15
DNA: TGTGCCAGCAGCCCATGGGGTAACTCTGGAAACACCATATATTTT
CDR3: CASSPWGNSGNTIYF

J: TRBJ2-3
size: few
D: NA
V: TRBV29-1
length: 14
DNA: TGCAGCGGGAATAGGGCTGGGCGCACAGATACGCAGTATTTT
CDR3: CSGNRAGRTDTQYF

J: TRBJ1-1
size: many
D: NA
V: TRBV27
length: 13
DNA: TGTGCCAGCAGTTTGACAGCGAACACTGAAGCTTTCTTT
CDR3: CASSLTANTEAFF

J: TRBJ2-5
size: NA
D: NA
V: TRBV7-2
length: 13
DNA: TGTGCCAGCAGCTTTAGCCAGGGGGAGACCCAGTACTTC
CDR3: CASSFSQGETQYF

J: TRBJ1-5
size: many
D: NA
V: TRBV29-1
length: 14
DNA: TGCAGCGTTGGTCGAGGCGGAGGCAATCAGCCCCAGCATTTT
CDR3: CSVGRGGGNQPQHF

J: TRBJ2-5
size: few
D: TRBD1
V: TRBV9
length: 15
DNA: TGTGCCAGCGGAACCGGGACAGGGTTTAGCGAGACCCAGTACTTC
CDR3: CASGTGTGFSETQYF

J: TRBJ1-6
size: few
D: NA
V: TRBV2
length: 14
DNA: TGTGCCAGTAGACTAATGGGAGATAATTCACCCCTCCACTTT
CDR3: CASRLMGDNSPLHF

J: TRBJ2-1
size: many
D: TRBD2
V: TRBV15
length: 14
DNA: TGTGCCACCAGCAGAGATCTAGCGGACAATGAGCAGTTCTTC
CDR3: CATSRDLADNEQFF

J: TRBJ1-3
size: NA
D: NA
V: TRBV6-5
length: 12
DNA: TGTGCCAGCCTCGGCCAGGGAAACACCATATATTTT
CDR3: CASLGQGNTIYF

J: TRBJ2-1
size: NA
D: TRBD2
V: TRBV7-6
length: 16
DNA: TGTGCCAGCAGCTTATACGGTAGCGGGTCGCCCGGAGAGCAGTTCTTC
CDR3: CASSLYGSGSPGEQFF

J: TRBJ2-3
size: NA
D: TRBD1
V: TRBV20-1
length: 15
DNA: TGCAGTGCTGGCACAGGGGGCTTCGTGACAGATACGCAGTATTTT
CDR3: CSAGTGGFVTDTQYF